A single sample gave rise to the 18 T cell receptor beta chains below, sequenced in a study of blood T cell repertoires in COVID-19. The data were produced by immunoSEQ multiplex PCR, yet TCRdb's version contains in-frame clones alone and is incomplete. Seen here are 300,000 to 350,000 clones, 87% observed once, and the top ten hold roughly 9.9%. Material for sequencing was peripheral blood. The receptors were sampled from a man aged 25 to 40 with COVID-19, enrolled during active disease.

The V gene is TRBV2, the J gene TRBJ2-7, with 9 bases matching TRBD1. V shed 6 bases, J shed 6 bases, and the junction held 3 bases outside the gene matches. This CDR3 is built from 12 residues. Germline loops: CDR1 SNHLY, CDR2 FYNNEI. The CDR3 loop reads CASSEDRGEQYF. CDR3 in DNA: TGTGCCAGCAGCGAGGACAGGGGCGAGCAGTACTTC.

The chain links TRBV28 to TRBJ2-7, with TRBD1 identical over 7 bases. The CDR3 has 17 amino acids. With 1 base clipped from V and 3 bases from J, the junction kept 12 bases outside the gene matches. Per germline, CDR1 MDHEN and CDR2 SYDVKM. Here the CDR3 DNA reads TGTGCCAGCAGTTTATTACCCCCAAACAGACAGGGCTACGAGCAGTACTTC. Amino acids: CASSLLPPNRQGYEQYF.

The chain employs TRBV5-6 and TRBJ2-7, with D possibly TRBD1 on 7 matching bases. Trimming stripped 2 bases from V and 2 bases from J, with 14 bases between. The CDR3 covers 15 residues. Germline CDR1 SGHDT, CDR2 YYEEEE. The CDR3 nucleotides read TGTGCCAGCAGCTTTGGGGGGACAGCAACCTACGAGCAGTACTTC. Protein product: CASSFGGTATYEQYF.

The CDR3 bases are TGTGCCACCCTGGGTAGCGGGGGGGCCGGGGCCAACGTCCTGACTTTC. It encodes CATLGSGGAGANVLTF. The rearrangement links TRBV10-3 to TRBJ2-6; 11 bases line up with TRBD2. V shed 10 bases, J shed 4 bases, and the junction held 9 bases outside the gene matches. Germline values: CDR1 ENHRY, CDR2 SYGVKD. The CDR3 is 16 amino acids.

The V and J genes are TRBV24-1 and TRBJ2-2; 9 bases fit TRBD1. The CDR3 consists of 16 residues. J lost 3 bases, V lost 4 bases, and 5 bases had no gene match. From germline, CDR1 is KGHDR and CDR2 SFDVKD. The CDR3 DNA reads as TGTGCCACCAGTGACCCGGGACAGGGCGACACCGGGGAGCTGTTTTTT. This sequence encodes CATSDPGQGDTGELFF.

The V and J genes are TRBV18 and TRBJ2-5; D might be TRBD2 (6 bases). Germline CDR1 and CDR2: KGHSH and LQKENI. V was pared by 6 bases and J by 2 bases, with 13 bases between. The CDR3 is 14 residues long. Here the CDR3 DNA reads TGTGCCAGCTCGGACTCGGAGGGACAAGAGACCCAGTACTTC. Protein sequence: CASSDSEGQETQYF.

CDR3 amino acids: CASSFSGYGYTF. In nucleotides, the CDR3 is TGTGCCAGCAGTTTTTCAGGCTATGGCTACACCTTC. The rearrangement uses TRBV28 and TRBJ1-2, with no clear D. The CDR3 consists of 12 residues. V shed 3 bases and J shed 4 bases, with 6 bases lying between them. Germline V CDR1 and CDR2: MDHEN, SYDVKM.

The chain uses TRBV24-1 and TRBJ2-1; weak D call: TRBD2 (5 bases). Trimming stripped 2 bases from V and 2 bases from J, with 15 bases between. Germline CDR1 KGHDR, CDR2 SFDVKD. The CDR3 extends over 17 amino acids. The CDR3 reads CATSDSTGINTYNEQFF. The CDR3 DNA reads TGTGCCACCAGTGATTCAACCGGGATAAACACCTACAATGAGCAGTTCTTC.

The V and J genes are TRBV28 and TRBJ1-5; TRBD1 is a possible D gene (5 bases). V dropped 11 bases and J dropped 7 bases, with 15 bases sitting between them. Germline CDR1 is MDHEN and CDR2 is SYDVKM. There are 12 residues in the CDR3. As DNA, the CDR3 is TGTGCCGGAGGTGGGGGGTCCCAGCCCCAGCATTTT. Translation: CAGGGGSQPQHF.

As regards this clone: The same CDR3 also results from other DNA sequences found in this sample. The chain employs TRBV10-3 and TRBJ2-3, with D tentatively TRBD2 (6 bases). Trimming removed 0 bases from V and 0 bases from J, with 7 bases in between. The germline V gene has CDR1 ENHRY and CDR2 SYGVKD. The CDR3 contains 15 residues. CDR3 sequence reads: CAISESGTSTDTQYF. The CDR3 coding sequence is TGTGCCATCAGTGAGTCGGGGACTAGCACAGATACGCAGTATTTT.

The chain couples TRBV19 to TRBJ1-5; D gene uncertain. Per the germline V gene, CDR1 is LNHDA and CDR2 is SQIVND (reference sequence). Trimming cost V 2 bases and J 1 base, with 9 bases left between them. The CDR3 runs 15 residues. CDR3 region: CASSITRGSNQPQHF. The CDR3, as DNA: TGTGCCAGTAGTATAACCCGGGGAAGCAATCAGCCCCAGCATTTT.

This clone was seen at least ten times. This rearrangement joins TRBV7-9 to TRBJ1-2; D gene unclear. Germline-derived CDR1 and CDR2 are SEHNR and FQNEAQ (reference sequence). V was pared by 7 bases and J by 6 bases, with 15 bases between. The CDR3 is 13 amino acids. CDR3 bases: TGTGCCAGCACCCCTCGGGGTGACCATGGCTACACCTTC. It yields the protein CASTPRGDHGYTF.

This chain uses TRBV5-1 with TRBJ2-1; D possibly corresponds to TRBD2 (6 bases). The length of the CDR3 is 14 residues. V lost 4 bases to trimming and J lost 7 bases, with 15 bases between them. CDR1 is SGHRS, CDR2 YFSETQ, per germline. The CDR3 protein is CASSPIAGLNEQFF. The DNA of the CDR3 is TGCGCCAGCAGCCCGATCGCGGGGTTGAATGAGCAGTTCTTC.

The CDR3 sequence is CASSLTLAGRYEQYF. DNA for the CDR3: TGTGCCAGCAGTTTAACACTAGCGGGACGCTACGAGCAGTACTTC. The rearrangement joins TRBV27 to TRBJ2-7; 10 bases map to TRBD2. CDR3 size: 15 residues. Germline CDR1 and CDR2: MNHEY and SMNVEV (reference sequence). Trimming removed 2 bases from V and 3 bases from J; junction bases left unmatched: 4.

This chain connects TRBV24-1 to TRBJ1-2; the match to TRBD1 covers 8 bases. V dropped 9 bases and J dropped 7; count of bases not matched to a gene: 6. CDR1 and CDR2 (germline): KGHDR, SFDVKD. CDR3 size: 12 residues. The CDR3 bases are TGTGCCACCCAAGGACAGGGTACTGGCTACACCTTC. Its protein is CATQGQGTGYTF.

The chain links TRBV9 to TRBJ1-3; D possibly corresponds to TRBD1 (5 bases). Trimming took off 4 bases at V and 1 base at J, with 15 bases between the two ends. The germline V gene has CDR1 SGDLS and CDR2 YYNGEE. This CDR3 region has 16 residues. The CDR3 is CASSPHRTPSGNTIYF. CDR3 bases: TGTGCCAGCAGCCCACACAGGACACCTTCTGGAAACACCATATATTTT. Complete variable domain (other parts from reference TRBV9 and TRBJ1-3): DSGVTQTPKHLITATGQRVTLRCSPRSGDLSVYWYQQSLDQGLQFLIQYYNGEERAKGNILERFSAQQFPDLHSELNLSSLELGDSALYFCASSPHRTPSGNTIYFGEGSWLTVV.

The chain employs TRBV20-1 and TRBJ2-7; D gene ambiguous. V was pared by 3 bases and J by 4 bases, with 7 bases between. The CDR3 consists of 11 residues. The germline CDR1 and CDR2 sequences are DFQATT and SNEGSKA (reference sequence). This chain's CDR3 is CSASLSYEQYF. The CDR3 bases are TGCAGTGCTAGTCTGTCGTACGAGCAGTACTTC.

The chain has TRBV20-1 and TRBJ2-5; D perhaps matches TRBD2 (6 bases). From germline, CDR1 is DFQATT and CDR2 SNEGSKA (reference sequence). Trimming removed 3 bases at V and 2 bases at J, with 19 bases between. This CDR3 is built from 16 residues. CDR3 region: CSASPLFSSEQETQYF. CDR3 in DNA: TGCAGTGCTAGTCCGCTTTTCTCTAGCGAACAAGAGACCCAGTACTTC.